Reported below is one T cell receptor beta chain. Its antigen is still unknown. No per-base quality is available; no much larger clone lies one base away. The sample is drawn from a study of CD8+CD57+ T cells in acquired aplastic anemia (dated by TCRdb to 2016 to 2018). Background on the whole study: DNA extracted from sorted CD4+ and CD8+ cells had a mean of about 3.2 ug, with a range of 0.2 to 27.4 ug. CD8+CD57+ expansion was defined as a frequency above the mean frequency observed in healthy subjects.

Genomic DNA was used as template for profiling of TCR beta VDJ combinations and CDR3 sequences. An Illumina HiSeq 2000 was the platform used for TCR repertoire sequencing. Concerning the study's data processing: TRBV/TRBJ rearrangement plots, CDR3 size and DJ length profiles, and Simpson's diversity index were used to evaluate the repertoires. The most abundant DNA sequence in the deep sequencing data was taken as the immunodominant clone. CDR3 amino acid sequences were screened for sharing across subjects and compared with published repertoires and the VDJdb database. TCRdb cleaned the public reads at Q25 with fastp, built clones with MiXCR and kept in-frame beta chains. Identical CDR3 protein sequences are pooled into one entry, listed with their most common genes and DNA. TCRdb, not the authors, supplied the V and J calls. The sample data list about 98,000 distinct CDR3 sequences, and around 68% of these were observed just once. The ten largest clones capture 65% of the sample.

What the research found in general, with its limitations: Although 25 to 30 CD8+ CDR3 sequences were shared by patients and controls, these sequences appeared highly expressed in patients and within the immunodominant clones of patients. Patients and healthy controls showed no significant difference in CD8+ Simpson's diversity (P=0.060).

From the germline V gene, CDR1 is ENHRY and CDR2 is SYGVKD. Including the terminal cysteine and phenylalanine, the CDR3 comprises 13 residues. The sequence is cut down to CDR3 DNA, 39 bases in frame from base 1. The germline V end is reduced by 9 bases and the J end by 2 bases; junction bases left unmatched: 6. Expansion of CD8+CD57+ cells had been shown by flow cytometry in the patients chosen for sequencing. All patients had severe acquired aplastic anemia diagnosed by International Study of Aplastic Anemia and Agranulocytosis and Camitta criteria. No patient had received any therapy when blood was sampled. The study deep-sequenced TCR repertoires of sorted CD4+ and CD8+ blood T cells from severe aplastic anemia patients and healthy subjects. Patients were enrolled in the USA under clinicaltrials.gov protocols 00001620, 01623167, 00001397, 00071045, 00081523 and 00961064. Ficoll-Paque density gradient centrifugation was used to isolate peripheral blood mononuclear cells. Before DNA extraction, CD4+ and CD8+ T cells were sorted by FACS or by magnetic beads.

The sequence came from a human donor with aplastic anemia. The V gene is TRBV10-3 and the J gene is TRBJ2-7; TRBD1 agrees with 8 junctional bases. Material: sorted CD4+, CD8+, or CD8+CD57+ T cells (not recorded which) from PBMCs. The CDR3 protein sequence reads: CAIRGQGPYEQYF. Here is the DNA: TGTGCCATTCGAGGACAGGGCCCCTACGAGCAGTACTTC.